These 6 T cell receptor beta chains came from one sample sequenced in a study of beta chain features in type 1 diabetes. The study reverse transcribed the entire isolated RNA, so it sequenced expressed TCRB transcripts. Only in-frame clones appear in the TCRdb table, and some are missing; sequencing was by immunoSEQ multiplex PCR. The sample has hundreds of thousands of clones; 30% are singletons. Input material: naive CD4+ T cells from blood. These receptors were taken from a man between 18 and 35 years old in good health.

The gene calls are TRBV7-2 and TRBJ2-1, with 9 bases fitting TRBD2. CDR1 and CDR2 from the germline V gene are SGHTA and FQGNSA. The CDR3 is 15 amino acids. Trimming took 1 base from V and 3 from J; bases not matched to a gene: 1. CDR3 nucleotides: TGTGCCAGCAGCTTAGATAGCGGGAGCTACAATGAGCAGTTCTTC. Protein product: CASSLDSGSYNEQFF. The whole variable domain, remainder taken from reference TRBV7-2 and TRBJ2-1, is GAGVSQSPSNKVTEKGKDVELRCDPISGHTALYWYRQSLGQGLEFLIYFQGNSAPDKSGLPSDRFSAERTGGSVSTLTIQRTQQEDSAVYLCASSLDSGSYNEQFFGPGTRLTVL.

The chain couples TRBV5-1 to TRBJ2-3; 9 bases match TRBD2. The germline CDR1 and CDR2 sequences are SGHRS and YFSETQ. The CDR3 runs to 15 residues. The V gene end was trimmed by 2 bases and the J gene end by 2 bases; junction bases not matched to a gene: 3. The chain's CDR3 is CASSFLAGNTDTQYF. The CDR3 DNA reads as TGCGCCAGCAGCTTCCTAGCGGGGAACACAGATACGCAGTATTTT.

J is TRBJ2-7 and V is TRBV9; D call uncertain. Per the germline V gene, CDR1 is SGDLS and CDR2 is YYNGEE. The V end was cut by 0 bases, the J end by 0 bases, with 7 bases between. The CDR3 length is 14 residues. CDR3 protein: CASSVEASSYEQYF. CDR3 in DNA: TGTGCCAGCAGCGTAGAAGCGAGCTCCTACGAGCAGTACTTC.

This clone was found a few times. The same CDR3 can be traced to other DNA sequences in this sample. The CDR3 loop is CASSVAGNTEAFF. The CDR3 DNA reads as TGTGCCAGCAGCGTGGCAGGGAACACTGAAGCTTTCTTT. The chain recombines TRBV9 with TRBJ1-1; the D is unclear. The CDR3 runs 13 residues. Germline V gives CDR1 SGDLS, CDR2 YYNGEE. The V and J ends lost 2 bases and 1 base respectively, with 6 bases between them.

The rearrangement links TRBV7-9 to TRBJ2-7; D unresolved. Trimming stripped 3 bases from V and 1 base from J, with 10 bases between. CDR1 SEHNR and CDR2 FQNEAQ come from the germline V gene (reference sequence). This CDR3 has 14 amino acids. CDR3 DNA sequence: TGTGCCAGCAGCTTGTCTGACGGTTCCTACGAGCAGTACTTC. Protein sequence: CASSLSDGSYEQYF.

This clone appeared a few times. This chain uses TRBV7-9 with TRBJ2-5; TRBD1 might be the D (6 bases). Trimming removed 1 base from V and 3 bases from J, with 12 bases in between. The CDR3 consists of 15 residues. Germline CDR1 SEHNR, CDR2 FQNEAQ (reference sequence). The CDR3 region is CASSLDGHREETQYF. The DNA of the CDR3 is TGTGCCAGCAGCTTAGATGGCCACAGGGAAGAGACCCAGTACTTC.